These 27 T cell receptor beta chains share one sample of origin, sequenced in a study of T cell clones after liver transplantation. The repertoire was sequenced with immunoSEQ multiplex PCR; TCRdb's copy has only in-frame clones and lacks some. The data hold tens of thousands of clones, with 60% to 80% observed a single time. This sample comprised CD4+ T cells from blood, obtained at the 22-month timepoint. Every receptor here comes from a human patient who received a liver transplant. Some T cells here may be from the graft donor.

The table lists this clone with a few counts. The V call is TRBV7-2, the J call TRBJ2-1; 7 bases line up with TRBD2. The CDR3 covers 17 residues. The V gene end was trimmed by 5 bases and the J gene end by 0 bases; junction bases not matched to a gene: 10. Germline lookup yields CDR1 SGHTA and CDR2 FQGNSA. CDR3: CASSAGWRGSSYNEQFF. The CDR3 DNA sequence: TGTGCCAGCAGCGCAGGGTGGCGGGGGAGCTCCTACAATGAGCAGTTCTTC.

The rearrangement uses TRBV2 and TRBJ2-1, with 7 positions matching TRBD1. Trimming removed 1 base from V and 14 bases from J; junction bases left unmatched: 8. Germline V lookup: CDR1 SNHLY, CDR2 FYNNEI. CDR3 size: 13 residues. The CDR3: CASSEELRGPEFF. As DNA, the CDR3 is TGTGCCAGCAGTGAAGAACTAAGGGGGCCGGAGTTCTTC.

CDR3 region: CASRAGNGEKLFF. The CDR3 bases are TGTGCCAGTAGGGCAGGGAATGGTGAAAAACTGTTTTTT. This chain joins TRBV19 and TRBJ1-4; a weak D match, TRBD1 (5 bases). Between the trimmed V and J ends, which lost 6 bases and 7 bases, there was a span of 12 bases. Germline V gives CDR1 LNHDA, CDR2 SQIVND (reference sequence). The CDR3 consists of 13 residues.

V and J are TRBV7-2 and TRBJ2-1; 10 nucleotides match TRBD2. CDR1 and CDR2 from the germline V gene are SGHTA and FQGNSA. This CDR3 has 15 amino acids. J gave up 4 bases and V 4 bases, and 4 bases lay outside the gene matches. The DNA of the CDR3 is TGTGCCAGCAGCTCGGGGACTAGCGATTACAATGAGCAGTTCTTC. The encoded protein is CASSSGTSDYNEQFF.

V and J are TRBV14 and TRBJ1-2; D is ambiguous. Per the germline V gene, CDR1 is SGHDN and CDR2 is FVKESK. Trimming shortened V by 1 base and J by 8 bases, and 11 bases separated the two germline ends. The CDR3 loop spans 13 amino acids. CDR3 sequence: CASSQGFFEGYTF. The CDR3 DNA reads TGTGCCAGCAGCCAAGGATTCTTTGAGGGCTACACCTTC. The variable domain in full, completed from reference TRBV14 and TRBJ1-2, reads EAGVTQFPSHSVIEKGQTVTLRCDPISGHDNLYWYRRVMGKEIKFLLHFVKESKQDESGMPNNRFLAERTGGTYSTLKVQPAELEDSGVYFCASSQGFFEGYTFGSGTRLTVV.

This chain links TRBV7-2 with TRBJ2-7; possibly TRBD1 for D (5 bases). V shed 4 bases and J shed 10 bases, with 14 bases lying between them. This CDR3 comprises 12 residues. From germline, CDR1 is SGHTA and CDR2 FQGNSA. The DNA for the CDR3 is TGTGCCAGCAGCTCCCTTCCAGGGCCCCAGTACTTC. This sequence encodes CASSSLPGPQYF. The whole variable domain, remainder taken from reference TRBV7-2 and TRBJ2-7, is GAGVSQSPSNKVTEKGKDVELRCDPISGHTALYWYRQSLGQGLEFLIYFQGNSAPDKSGLPSDRFSAERTGGSVSTLTIQRTQQEDSAVYLCASSSLPGPQYFGPGTRLTVT.

The chain combines TRBV6-1 with TRBJ1-5; 7 bases fit TRBD1. Germline CDR1 MNHNS, CDR2 SASEGT. CDR3 size: 17 residues. Losses at the gene ends were 1 base for V and 0 bases for J; bases not matched to a gene: 6. The CDR3 reads CASSEGQGRLSNQPQHF. The CDR3 nucleotides are TGTGCCAGCAGTGAAGGACAGGGTCGTCTTAGCAATCAGCCCCAGCATTTT.

This chain joins TRBV10-3 and TRBJ1-1, with TRBD1 matching 11 bases. Per the germline V gene, CDR1 is ENHRY and CDR2 is SYGVKD. Trimming at V came to 4 bases and at J to 5 bases, leaving 6 bases not matched to a gene. The length of the CDR3 is 15 residues. The CDR3 coding sequence is TGTGCCATCAGTGTACCCGGGACAGGGGGAACTGAAGCTTTCTTT. Encoded protein: CAISVPGTGGTEAFF.

The genes are TRBV5-1 and TRBJ2-2; 8 bases are shared with TRBD1. Germline V gene sequence: CDR1 SGHRS, CDR2 YFSETQ. The V gene end was trimmed by 3 bases and the J gene end by 7 bases; junction bases not matched to a gene: 8. The CDR3 totals 15 residues. The DNA for the CDR3 is TGCGCCAGCAGCTGGGGTGCAGGGGGCTACGGGGAGCTGTTTTTT. This sequence encodes CASSWGAGGYGELFF.

The J gene is TRBJ1-6, the V gene TRBV5-4; the D gene is possibly TRBD1 (5 bases). Trimming pared 4 bases from V and 9 bases from J, leaving 20 bases between. Germline CDR1 SGHNT, CDR2 YYREEE (reference sequence). The CDR3 extends over 16 amino acids. The CDR3 is CASSINTGTRASPLHF. The CDR3 nucleotides read TGTGCCAGCAGCATAAATACCGGGACCCGGGCTTCACCCCTCCACTTT.

V usage is TRBV5-3 and J usage is TRBJ2-7, with 16 positions matching TRBD2. TRBV5-3 is an open reading frame whose function is uncertain. The CDR3 has 19 residues. The V and J ends lost 4 bases and 0 bases, in that order; junction bases with no gene match: 10. DNA for the CDR3: TGTGCCAGAAGCCGTAAGGGACTAGCGGGGGGGTTTACCTCCTACGAGCAGTACTTC. It encodes CARSRKGLAGGFTSYEQYF.

This clone was recorded a few times. The chain is built from TRBV7-2 and TRBJ1-2, with 7 bases that match TRBD1. Looked up from germline, CDR1 is SGHTA and CDR2 is FQGNSA. Losses at the gene ends were 5 bases for V and 5 bases for J; bases not matched to a gene: 8. The CDR3 loop spans 14 amino acids. For the CDR3, the DNA is TGTGCCAGCAGCGAAACCGGGACAGTTTATGGCTACACCTTC. This gives the protein CASSETGTVYGYTF. Full variable domain (rest looked up from reference TRBV7-2 and TRBJ1-2): GAGVSQSPSNKVTEKGKDVELRCDPISGHTALYWYRQSLGQGLEFLIYFQGNSAPDKSGLPSDRFSAERTGGSVSTLTIQRTQQEDSAVYLCASSETGTVYGYTFGSGTRLTVV.

This clone was picked up a small number of times. V and J are TRBV7-8 and TRBJ1-2; D might be TRBD1 (6 bases). Germline values: CDR1 SGHVS, CDR2 FQNEAQ. CDR3 size: 15 residues. The V gene lost 2 bases and the J gene lost 4 bases, with 14 bases spanning the gap. CDR3 sequence (DNA): TGTGCCAGCAGCTTATACAGGGTTGAGATCTATGGCTACACCTTC. Protein sequence: CASSLYRVEIYGYTF.

This clone was detected only once. The chain is built from TRBV7-8 and TRBJ2-5, with D possibly being TRBD1 (5 bases). The V end lost 2 bases, the J end lost 0 bases, and 13 bases lay between the germline ends. Germline V lookup: CDR1 SGHVS, CDR2 FQNEAQ. CDR3 size: 16 residues. The CDR3 DNA is TGTGCCAGCAGCTTAATCCAGGGAAGGTACCAAGAGACCCAGTACTTC. As protein: CASSLIQGRYQETQYF. The complete variable domain, with remaining parts taken from reference TRBV7-8 and TRBJ2-5, reads GAGVSQSPRYKVAKRGQDVALRCDPISGHVSLFWYQQALGQGPEFLTYFQNEAQLDKSGLPSDRFFAERPEGSVSTLKIQRTQQEDSAVYLCASSLIQGRYQETQYFGPGTRLLVL.

On this clone itself: Possible read error: a much larger clone is one base away. The chain links TRBV7-3 to TRBJ2-1; TRBD2 agrees at 8 bases. Germline CDR1 and CDR2: SGHTA and FQGTGA. The CDR3 consists of 14 residues. The trim removed 2 bases at V and 3 bases at J, leaving 0 bases unmatched. The DNA for the CDR3 is TGTGCCAGCAGCTTAGCGGGGGGCTACAATGAGCAGTTCTTC. Protein product: CASSLAGGYNEQFF.

The J gene is TRBJ1-1, the V gene TRBV5-4, with D possibly being TRBD1 (5 bases). The CDR3 covers 13 residues. V was trimmed by 3 bases and J by 3 bases, leaving 9 bases between them. Germline CDR1 and CDR2: SGHNT and YYREEE (reference sequence). CDR3 sequence: CASSSGVDTEAFF. In DNA form, the CDR3 reads TGTGCCAGCAGCTCGGGGGTAGACACTGAAGCTTTCTTT.

This chain links TRBV2 with TRBJ1-1, with 9 positions matching TRBD1. Germline V gives CDR1 SNHLY, CDR2 FYNNEI. CDR3 size: 13 residues. With V trimmed by 4 bases and J by 4 bases, 1 base remained unmatched. CDR3: CASSGQGGTEAFF. CDR3 sequence (DNA): TGTGCCAGCAGTGGACAGGGGGGCACTGAAGCTTTCTTT.

J is TRBJ2-4 and V is TRBV7-2; possibly TRBD2 for D (5 bases). The CDR3 contains 14 residues. Trimming pared 4 bases from V and 6 bases from J, leaving 13 bases between. Germline V gene lookup returns CDR1 SGHTA and CDR2 FQGNSA. CDR3 sequence (DNA): TGTGCCAGCAGCTCCATAATCGGAGGAAACATTCAGTACTTC. It codes for CASSSIIGGNIQYF.

V and J are TRBV10-1 and TRBJ2-3, with D maybe TRBD2 (5 bases). Trimming took off 11 bases at V and 5 bases at J, with 11 bases between the two ends. The CDR3 covers 11 residues. CDR1 and CDR2 (germline): WNHNN, SYGVQD (reference sequence). The CDR3 spells CASGSGDTQYF. DNA for the CDR3: TGCGCCTCGGGGTCAGGAGATACGCAGTATTTT.

The chain uses TRBV10-3 and TRBJ1-1; D might be TRBD1 (5 bases). This CDR3 has 15 amino acids. Trimming took off 6 bases at V and 4 bases at J, with 18 bases between the two ends. Per the germline V gene, CDR1 is ENHRY and CDR2 is SYGVKD. The CDR3 DNA sequence: TGTGCCATCAGCCAGGTCGGAGGGAGGGGCACTGAAGCTTTCTTT. Encoded protein: CAISQVGGRGTEAFF.

The genes are TRBV6-6 and TRBJ2-7; 10 positions match TRBD1. Unmatched junction bases numbered 5, after V lost 4 bases and J lost 5 bases. Germline CDR1 reads MNHNY; CDR2 reads SVGAGI (reference sequence). CDR3 length equals 14 residues. CDR3 protein: CASSSGQGVNEQYF. The CDR3 nucleotides read TGTGCCAGCAGTTCCGGACAGGGGGTAAACGAGCAGTACTTC.

The chain recombines TRBV6-6 with TRBJ1-5, with 8 bases matching TRBD1. The CDR3 consists of 16 residues. Losses at the gene ends were 6 bases for V and 2 bases for J; bases not matched to a gene: 9. Germline CDR1 is MNHNY and CDR2 is SVGAGI (reference sequence). The CDR3 is CASRPTSTGGNQPQHF. Written as DNA, the CDR3 is TGTGCCAGCAGACCCACCTCGACAGGGGGCAATCAGCCCCAGCATTTT.

This sequence joins TRBV28 and TRBJ1-3; 9 bases are shared with TRBD1. The CDR3 loop spans 11 amino acids. Germline CDR1 MDHEN, CDR2 SYDVKM. With V trimmed by 8 bases and J by 9 bases, 2 bases remained unmatched. CDR3 protein: CASGQGTTIYF. Here the CDR3 DNA reads TGTGCCAGCGGACAGGGGACCACCATATATTTT.

This clone was observed a few times. V usage is TRBV4-2 and J usage is TRBJ2-6; D gene uncertain. Germline V lookup: CDR1 LGHNA, CDR2 YNFKEQ. This CDR3 region has 18 residues. The V end was cut by 1 base, the J end by 3 bases, with 16 bases between. The CDR3 nucleotides are TGTGCCAGCAGCCAAGGGCACTCTTTGGTGAGTGGGGCCAACGTCCTGACTTTC. Encoded protein: CASSQGHSLVSGANVLTF.

V is TRBV7-3 and J is TRBJ1-5; possibly TRBD1 for D (5 bases). Germline V gene lookup returns CDR1 SGHTA and CDR2 FQGTGA. Trimming pared 0 bases from V and 7 bases from J, leaving 13 bases between. This CDR3 has 15 amino acids. The DNA for the CDR3 is TGTGCCAGCAGCTTAACGGGAGGGACTGGGCAGCCCCAGCATTTT. It codes for CASSLTGGTGQPQHF.

A few counts support this clone. J is TRBJ2-1 and V is TRBV11-3; D is perhaps TRBD1 or TRBD2 (5 bases each). Between the trimmed V and J ends, which lost 5 bases and 8 bases, there was a span of 19 bases. The CDR3 runs 15 residues. The germline CDR1 and CDR2 sequences are SGHNT and YENEEA. The CDR3 DNA reads as TGTGCCAGCAGCCCCGGGGACGTGGTCCGTGATGAGCAGTTCTTC. This sequence encodes CASSPGDVVRDEQFF.

The rearrangement joins TRBV28 to TRBJ2-7, with D unclear. V lost 3 bases to trimming and J lost 0 bases, with 0 bases between them. This CDR3 is 11 amino acids long. CDR1 and CDR2 from the germline V gene are MDHEN and SYDVKM. The DNA of the CDR3 is TGTGCCAGCAGTTTCTCCTACGAGCAGTACTTC. Translation: CASSFSYEQYF.